This entry lists 3 T cell receptor beta chains sequenced from one sample in a study of T cell repertoires in cytomegalovirus infection. One entry per CDR3 protein, called by TCRdb with MiXCR from the reads. The data contain fewer than 1,000,000 distinct CDR3 sequences, around 32% of them seen just once; the ten biggest clones take up over 10%. Their antigens remain unidentified. Sequenced here: cultured CD8+ T cells from PBMCs, sampled from culture after CMV antigen stimulation. Receptors originate from a human donor in good health (CMV status not recorded). Some clones in this sample may be carry-over from other donors' samples.

This clonotype was recorded many times. The gene calls are TRBV12-3 or TRBV12-4 and TRBJ1-5, with 8 nucleotides matching TRBD1. V lost 4 bases and J lost 7; bases outside the gene matches: 9. The CDR3 loop spans 15 amino acids. DNA for the CDR3: TGTGCCAGCAGTTCGGACAGGGTTAGAGGGCAGCCCCAGCATTTT. Amino acids: CASSSDRVRGQPQHF.

The V call is TRBV19, the J call TRBJ2-1, with TRBD1 matching over 7 bases. The germline V gene has CDR1 LNHDA and CDR2 SQIVND (reference sequence). This CDR3 comprises 16 residues. The V segment lost 5 bases and the J segment 2 bases; nucleotides outside the gene matches: 9. Written as DNA, the CDR3 is TGTGCCAGTAGTGTCACCGGGACAGAGGCCTACAATGAGCAGTTCTTC. Encoded protein: CASSVTGTEAYNEQFF.

CDR3 protein: CASSLIGTSGTDTQYF. The CDR3 nucleotides read TGTGCCAGCAGTTTGATCGGGACTAGCGGCACAGATACGCAGTATTTT. The chain joins TRBV27 to TRBJ2-3; 10 nucleotides align to TRBD2. The germline V gene encodes CDR1 MNHEY and CDR2 SMNVEV (reference sequence). V trimming: 3 bases; J trimming: 1 base; junction bases outside the gene matches: 4. The CDR3 extends over 16 amino acids.